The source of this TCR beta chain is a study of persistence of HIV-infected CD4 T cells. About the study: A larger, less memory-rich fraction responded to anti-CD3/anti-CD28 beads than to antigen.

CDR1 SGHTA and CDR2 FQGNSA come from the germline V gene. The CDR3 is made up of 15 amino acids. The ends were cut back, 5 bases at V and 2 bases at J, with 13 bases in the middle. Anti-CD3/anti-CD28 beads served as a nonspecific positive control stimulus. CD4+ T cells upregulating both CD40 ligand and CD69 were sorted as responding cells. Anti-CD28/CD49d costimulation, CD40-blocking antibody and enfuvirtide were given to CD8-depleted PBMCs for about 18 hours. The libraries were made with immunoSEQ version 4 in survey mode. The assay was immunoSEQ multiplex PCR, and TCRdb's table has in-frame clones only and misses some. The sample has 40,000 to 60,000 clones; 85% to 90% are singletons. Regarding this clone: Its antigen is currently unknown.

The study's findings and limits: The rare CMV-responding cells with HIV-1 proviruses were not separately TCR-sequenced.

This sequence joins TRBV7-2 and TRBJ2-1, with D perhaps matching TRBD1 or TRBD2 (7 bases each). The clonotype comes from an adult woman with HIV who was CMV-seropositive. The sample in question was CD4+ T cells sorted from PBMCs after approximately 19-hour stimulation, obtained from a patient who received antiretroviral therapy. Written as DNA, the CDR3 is TGTGCCAGCAGCCGGCAGGGGGGGGCCTACAATGAGCAGTTCTTC. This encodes CASSRQGGAYNEQFF.